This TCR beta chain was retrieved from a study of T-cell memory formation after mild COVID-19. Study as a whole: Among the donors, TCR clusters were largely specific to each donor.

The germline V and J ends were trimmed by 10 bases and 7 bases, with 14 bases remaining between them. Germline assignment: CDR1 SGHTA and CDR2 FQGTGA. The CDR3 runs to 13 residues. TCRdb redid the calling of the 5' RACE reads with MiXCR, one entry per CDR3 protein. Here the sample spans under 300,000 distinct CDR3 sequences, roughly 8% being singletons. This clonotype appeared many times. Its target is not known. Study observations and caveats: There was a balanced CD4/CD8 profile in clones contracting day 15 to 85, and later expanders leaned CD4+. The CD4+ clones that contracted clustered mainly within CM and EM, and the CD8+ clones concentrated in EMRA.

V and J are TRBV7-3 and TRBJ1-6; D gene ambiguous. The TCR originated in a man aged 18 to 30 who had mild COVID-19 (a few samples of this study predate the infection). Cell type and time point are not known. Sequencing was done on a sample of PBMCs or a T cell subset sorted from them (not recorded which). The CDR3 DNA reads TGTGCCACGAGTTTGCTCTTCAATTCACCCCTCCACTTT. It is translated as CATSLLFNSPLHF.